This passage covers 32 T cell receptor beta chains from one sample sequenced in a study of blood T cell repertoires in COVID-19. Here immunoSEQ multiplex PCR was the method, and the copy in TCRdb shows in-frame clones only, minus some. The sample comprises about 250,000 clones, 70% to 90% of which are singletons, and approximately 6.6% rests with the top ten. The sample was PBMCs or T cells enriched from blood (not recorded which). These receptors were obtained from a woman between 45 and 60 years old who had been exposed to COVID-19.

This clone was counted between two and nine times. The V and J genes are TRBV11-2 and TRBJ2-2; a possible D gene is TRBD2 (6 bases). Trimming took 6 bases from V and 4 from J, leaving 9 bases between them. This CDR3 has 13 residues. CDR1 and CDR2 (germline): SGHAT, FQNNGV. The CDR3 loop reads CASSRGGTGELFF. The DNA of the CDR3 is TGTGCCAGCAGTCGGGGAGGCACCGGGGAGCTGTTTTTT.

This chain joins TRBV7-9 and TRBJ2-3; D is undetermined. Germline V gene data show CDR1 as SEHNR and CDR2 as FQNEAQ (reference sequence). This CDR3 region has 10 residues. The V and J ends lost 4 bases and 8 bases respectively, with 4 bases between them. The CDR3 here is CASSSGTQYF. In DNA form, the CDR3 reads TGTGCCAGCAGCTCGGGTACGCAGTATTTT. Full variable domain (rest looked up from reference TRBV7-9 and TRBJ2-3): DTGVSQNPRHKITKRGQNVTFRCDPISEHNRLYWYRQTLGQGPEFLTYFQNEAQLEKSRLLSDRFSAERPKGSFSTLEIQRTEQGDSAMYLCASSSGTQYFGPGTRLTVL.

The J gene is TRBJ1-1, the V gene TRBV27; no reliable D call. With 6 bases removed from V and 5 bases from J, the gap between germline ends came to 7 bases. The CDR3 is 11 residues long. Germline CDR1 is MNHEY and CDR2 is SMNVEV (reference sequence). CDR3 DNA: TGTGCCAGCAGGAGAGGGACTGAAGCTTTCTTT. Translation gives CASRRGTEAFF.

The chain's CDR3 is CASSEFNYRAGTDTQYF. The CDR3, as DNA: TGTGCCAGCAGTGAATTTAATTACAGAGCCGGCACAGATACGCAGTATTTT. The chain carries TRBV2 and TRBJ2-3, with no clear D. Trimming pared 2 bases from V and 1 base from J, leaving 16 bases between. The CDR3 runs 17 residues. Germline CDR1 is SNHLY and CDR2 is FYNNEI.

The CDR3 loop is CASSLGGPYNSPLHF. CDR3 nucleotide sequence: TGTGCCAGCAGCTTAGGGGGCCCATATAATTCACCCCTCCACTTT. V is TRBV11-1 and J is TRBJ1-6; D is perhaps TRBD1 (5 bases). Trimming cost V 1 base and J 4 bases, with 8 bases left between them. The CDR3 totals 15 residues. CDR1 and CDR2 from the germline V gene are SGHAT and FQDESV (reference sequence).

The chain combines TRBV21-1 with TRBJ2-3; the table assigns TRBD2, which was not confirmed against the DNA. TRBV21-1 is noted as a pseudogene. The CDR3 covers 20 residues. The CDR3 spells CASSKDDLGTSGASTDTQYF. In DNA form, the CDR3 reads TGTGCCAGCAGCAAAGACGACTTGGGGACTAGCGGGGCCTCCACAGATACGCAGTATTTT.

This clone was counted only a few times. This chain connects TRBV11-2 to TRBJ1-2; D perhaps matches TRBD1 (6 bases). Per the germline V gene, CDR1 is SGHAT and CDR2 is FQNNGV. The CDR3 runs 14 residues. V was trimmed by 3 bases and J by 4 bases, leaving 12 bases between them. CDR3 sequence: CASSFHRAGYGYTF. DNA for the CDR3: TGTGCCAGCAGCTTCCACAGGGCTGGCTATGGCTACACCTTC.

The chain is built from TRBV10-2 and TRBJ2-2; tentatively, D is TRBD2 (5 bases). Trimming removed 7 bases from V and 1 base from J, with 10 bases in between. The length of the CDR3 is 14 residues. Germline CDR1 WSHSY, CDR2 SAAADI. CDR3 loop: CASTRTGNTGELFF. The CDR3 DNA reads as TGCGCCAGCACTCGGACTGGGAACACCGGGGAGCTGTTTTTT.

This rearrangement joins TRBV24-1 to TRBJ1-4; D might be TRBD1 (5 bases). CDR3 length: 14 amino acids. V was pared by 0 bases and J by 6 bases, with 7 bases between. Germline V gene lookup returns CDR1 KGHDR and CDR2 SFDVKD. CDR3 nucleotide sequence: TGTGCCACCAGTGATTTGAGGGGCTATGAAAAACTGTTTTTT. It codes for CATSDLRGYEKLFF.

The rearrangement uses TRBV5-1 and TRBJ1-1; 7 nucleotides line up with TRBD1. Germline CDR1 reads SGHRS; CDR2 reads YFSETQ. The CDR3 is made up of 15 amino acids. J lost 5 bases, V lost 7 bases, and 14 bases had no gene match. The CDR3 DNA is TGCGCCAGCGCCCTGGGGCAGGGGGGCTGGACTGAAGCTTTCTTT. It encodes CASALGQGGWTEAFF.

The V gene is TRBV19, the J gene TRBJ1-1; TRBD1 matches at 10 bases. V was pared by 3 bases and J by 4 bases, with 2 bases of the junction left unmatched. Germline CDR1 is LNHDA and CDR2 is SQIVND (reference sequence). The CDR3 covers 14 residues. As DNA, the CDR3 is TGTGCCAGTAGTATGGGACAGGGGCGCACTGAAGCTTTCTTT. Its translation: CASSMGQGRTEAFF.

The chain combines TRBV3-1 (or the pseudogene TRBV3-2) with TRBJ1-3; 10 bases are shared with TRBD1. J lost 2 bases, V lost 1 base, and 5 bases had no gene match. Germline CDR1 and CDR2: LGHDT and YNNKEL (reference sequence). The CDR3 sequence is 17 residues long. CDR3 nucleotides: TGTGCCAGCAGCCAAGGGAGGGACAGGGGCGCTGGAAACACCATATATTTT. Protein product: CASSQGRDRGAGNTIYF.

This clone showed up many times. The CDR3 nucleotides are TGTGCCATCACAAGCGGGGGCAACACCGGGGAGCTGTTTTTT. This encodes CAITSGGNTGELFF. J is TRBJ2-2 and V is TRBV10-3, with 8 bases identical to TRBD2. The V and J ends lost 7 bases and 2 bases, in that order; junction bases with no gene match: 3. The CDR3 loop spans 14 amino acids. Germline CDR1 ENHRY, CDR2 SYGVKD.

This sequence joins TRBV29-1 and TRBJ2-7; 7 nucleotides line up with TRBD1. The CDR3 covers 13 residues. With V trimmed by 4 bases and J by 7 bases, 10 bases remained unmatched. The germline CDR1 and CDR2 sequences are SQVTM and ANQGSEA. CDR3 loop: CSVGRQGGWEQYF. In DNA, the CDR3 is TGCAGCGTTGGGCGACAGGGTGGATGGGAGCAGTACTTC.

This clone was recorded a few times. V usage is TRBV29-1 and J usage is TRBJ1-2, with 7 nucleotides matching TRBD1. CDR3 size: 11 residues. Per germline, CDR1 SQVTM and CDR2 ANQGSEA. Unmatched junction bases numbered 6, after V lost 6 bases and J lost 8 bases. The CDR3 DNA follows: TGCAGCGTGGGACAGCGCGGCGGCTACACCTTC. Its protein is CSVGQRGGYTF. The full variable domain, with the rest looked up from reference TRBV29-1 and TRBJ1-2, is SAVISQKPSRDICQRGTSLTIQCQVDSQVTMMFWYRQQPGQSLTLIATANQGSEATYESGFVIDKFPISRPNLTFSTLTVSNMSPEDSSIYLCSVGQRGGYTFGSGTRLTVV.

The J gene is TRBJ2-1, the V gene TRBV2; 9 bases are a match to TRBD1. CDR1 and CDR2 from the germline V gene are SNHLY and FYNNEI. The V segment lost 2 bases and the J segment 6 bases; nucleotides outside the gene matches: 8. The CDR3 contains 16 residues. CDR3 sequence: CASSERDRVVGNEQFF. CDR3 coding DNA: TGTGCCAGCAGTGAACGGGACAGGGTAGTGGGCAATGAGCAGTTCTTC.

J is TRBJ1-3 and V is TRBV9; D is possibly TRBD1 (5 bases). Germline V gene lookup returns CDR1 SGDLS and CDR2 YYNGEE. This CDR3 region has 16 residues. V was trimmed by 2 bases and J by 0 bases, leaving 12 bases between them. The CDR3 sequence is CASSVSGLSSGNTIYF. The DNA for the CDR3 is TGTGCCAGCAGCGTCTCAGGGCTCAGCTCTGGAAACACCATATATTTT.

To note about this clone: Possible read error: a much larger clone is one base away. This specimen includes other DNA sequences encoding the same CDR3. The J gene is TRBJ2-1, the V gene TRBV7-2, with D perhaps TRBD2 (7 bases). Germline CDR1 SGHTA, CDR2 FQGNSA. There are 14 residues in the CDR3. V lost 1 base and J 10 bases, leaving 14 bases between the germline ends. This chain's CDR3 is CASSLGGGGGEQFF. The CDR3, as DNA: TGTGCCAGCAGCTTAGGAGGCGGGGGCGGGGAGCAGTTCTTC.

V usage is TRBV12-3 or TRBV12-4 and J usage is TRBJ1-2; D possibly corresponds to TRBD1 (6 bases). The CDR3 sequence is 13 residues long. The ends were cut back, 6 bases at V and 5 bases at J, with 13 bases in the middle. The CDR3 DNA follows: TGTGCCAGCAGCGAAAGCAGGGGTTATGGCTACACCTTC. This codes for CASSESRGYGYTF.

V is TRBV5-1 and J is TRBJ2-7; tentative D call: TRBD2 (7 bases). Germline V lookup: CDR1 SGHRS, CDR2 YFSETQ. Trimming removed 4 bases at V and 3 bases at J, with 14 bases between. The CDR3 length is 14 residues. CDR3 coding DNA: TGCGCCAGCAGCGGGGGGGACATGAACTACGAGCAGTACTTC. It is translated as CASSGGDMNYEQYF.

The CDR3 DNA is TGCAGCGTTGGATCTATAGGGAGTGAGCAGTTCTTC. Its translation: CSVGSIGSEQFF. V usage is TRBV29-1 and J usage is TRBJ2-1; D may be TRBD2 (5 bases). Trimming left V 4 bases short and J 9 bases short, with 13 bases between. CDR1 and CDR2 from the germline V gene are SQVTM and ANQGSEA. CDR3 length equals 12 residues.

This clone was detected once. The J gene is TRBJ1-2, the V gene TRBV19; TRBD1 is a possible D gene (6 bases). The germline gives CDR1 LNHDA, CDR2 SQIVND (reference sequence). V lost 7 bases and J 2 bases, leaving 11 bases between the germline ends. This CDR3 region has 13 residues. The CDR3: CASTPGVNYGYTF. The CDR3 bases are TGTGCCAGTACCCCAGGGGTAAACTATGGCTACACCTTC. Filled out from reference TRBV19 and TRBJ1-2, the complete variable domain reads DGGITQSPKYLFRKEGQNVTLSCEQNLNHDAMYWYRQDPGQGLRLIYYSQIVNDFQKGDIAEGYSVSREKKESFPLTVTSAQKNPTAFYLCASTPGVNYGYTFGSGTRLTVV.

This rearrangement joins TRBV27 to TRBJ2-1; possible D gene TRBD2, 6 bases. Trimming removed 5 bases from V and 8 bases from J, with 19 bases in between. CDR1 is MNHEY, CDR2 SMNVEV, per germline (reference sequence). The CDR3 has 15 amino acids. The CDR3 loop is CASSPEWGDRDEQFF. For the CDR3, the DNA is TGTGCCAGCAGTCCCGAATGGGGGGACCGGGATGAGCAGTTCTTC.

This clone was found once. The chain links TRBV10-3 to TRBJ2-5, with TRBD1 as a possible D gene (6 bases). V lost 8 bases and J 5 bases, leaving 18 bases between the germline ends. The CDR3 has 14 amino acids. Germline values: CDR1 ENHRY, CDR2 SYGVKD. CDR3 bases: TGTGCCATCTCTTGGGGGCTCGCAGGGGAGACCCAGTACTTC. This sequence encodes CAISWGLAGETQYF.

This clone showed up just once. The CDR3 protein is CASSIEEGRAEAFF. The CDR3 coding sequence is TGTGCCAGTAGTATAGAGGAGGGAAGGGCTGAAGCTTTCTTT. The V gene is TRBV19, the J gene TRBJ1-1; no firm D call. CDR3 size: 14 residues. Between the trimmed V and J ends, which lost 0 bases and 6 bases, there was a span of 11 bases. In germline, CDR1 is LNHDA, CDR2 SQIVND (reference sequence).

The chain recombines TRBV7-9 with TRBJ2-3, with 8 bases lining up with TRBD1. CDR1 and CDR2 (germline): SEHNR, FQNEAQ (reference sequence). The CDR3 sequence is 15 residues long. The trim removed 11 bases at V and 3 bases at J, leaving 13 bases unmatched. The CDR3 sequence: CASGFSGQVTDTQYF. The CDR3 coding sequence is TGTGCCTCCGGATTTTCGGGACAGGTTACAGATACGCAGTATTTT.

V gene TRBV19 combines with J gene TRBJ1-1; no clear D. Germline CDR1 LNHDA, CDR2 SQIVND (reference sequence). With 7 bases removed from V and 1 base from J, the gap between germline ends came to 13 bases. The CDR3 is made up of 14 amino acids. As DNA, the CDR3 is TGTGCCAGTACCCTTATTGGCAGGAACACTGAAGCTTTCTTT. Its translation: CASTLIGRNTEAFF.

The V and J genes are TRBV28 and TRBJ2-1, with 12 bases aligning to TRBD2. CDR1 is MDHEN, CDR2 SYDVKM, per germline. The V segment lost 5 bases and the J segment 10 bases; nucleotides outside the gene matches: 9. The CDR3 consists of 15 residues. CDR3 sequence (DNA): TGTGCCAGCAGTCCTGGACTAGCGGGGCTCAAGGAGCAGTTCTTC. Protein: CASSPGLAGLKEQFF. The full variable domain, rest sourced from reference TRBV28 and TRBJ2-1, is DVKVTQSSRYLVKRTGEKVFLECVQDMDHENMFWYRQDPGLGLRLIYFSYDVKMKEKGDIPEGYSVSREKKERFSLILESASTNQTSMYLCASSPGLAGLKEQFFGPGTRLTVL.

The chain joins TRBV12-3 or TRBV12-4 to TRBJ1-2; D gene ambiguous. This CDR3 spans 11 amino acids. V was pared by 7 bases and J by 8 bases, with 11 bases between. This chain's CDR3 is CASTGFGGYTF. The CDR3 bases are TGTGCCAGCACCGGGTTTGGGGGCTACACCTTC.

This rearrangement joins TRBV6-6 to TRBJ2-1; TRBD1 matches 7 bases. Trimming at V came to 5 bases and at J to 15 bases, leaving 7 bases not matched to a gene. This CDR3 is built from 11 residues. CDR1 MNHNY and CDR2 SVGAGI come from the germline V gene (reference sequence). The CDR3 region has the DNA TGTGCCAGCAGTCGTGACAGGGCGCGGTTCTTC. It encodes CASSRDRARFF.

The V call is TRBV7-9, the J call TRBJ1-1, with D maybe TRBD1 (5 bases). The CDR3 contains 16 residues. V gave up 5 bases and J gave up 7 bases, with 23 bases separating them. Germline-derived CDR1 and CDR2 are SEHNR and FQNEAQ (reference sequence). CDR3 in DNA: TGTGCCAGCAGCCCCCACCGGGACTACGGTCGGTATGAAGCTTTCTTT. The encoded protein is CASSPHRDYGRYEAFF.

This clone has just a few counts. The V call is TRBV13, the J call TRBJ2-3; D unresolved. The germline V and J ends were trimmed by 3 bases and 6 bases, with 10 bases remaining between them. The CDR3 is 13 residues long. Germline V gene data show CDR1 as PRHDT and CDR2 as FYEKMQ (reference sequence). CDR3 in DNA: TGTGCCAGCAGCTTCCCACAGCACGATACGCAGTATTTT. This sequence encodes CASSFPQHDTQYF.